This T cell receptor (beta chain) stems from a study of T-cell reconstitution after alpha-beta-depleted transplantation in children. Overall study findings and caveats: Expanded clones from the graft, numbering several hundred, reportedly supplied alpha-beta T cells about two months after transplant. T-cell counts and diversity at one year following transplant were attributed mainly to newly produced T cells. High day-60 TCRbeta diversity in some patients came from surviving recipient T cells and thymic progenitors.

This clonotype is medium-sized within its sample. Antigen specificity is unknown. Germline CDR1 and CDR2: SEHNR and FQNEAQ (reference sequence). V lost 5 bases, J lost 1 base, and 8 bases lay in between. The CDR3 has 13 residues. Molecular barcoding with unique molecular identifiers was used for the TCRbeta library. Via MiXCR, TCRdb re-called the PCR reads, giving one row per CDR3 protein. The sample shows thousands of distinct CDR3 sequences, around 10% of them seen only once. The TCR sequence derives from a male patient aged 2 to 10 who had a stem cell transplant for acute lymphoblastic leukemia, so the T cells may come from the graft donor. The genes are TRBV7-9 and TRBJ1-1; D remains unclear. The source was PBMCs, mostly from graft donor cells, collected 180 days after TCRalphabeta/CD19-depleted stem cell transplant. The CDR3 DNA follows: TGTGCCAGCAGCGTCGGAAAGAACACTGAAGCTTTCTTT. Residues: CASSVGKNTEAFF.